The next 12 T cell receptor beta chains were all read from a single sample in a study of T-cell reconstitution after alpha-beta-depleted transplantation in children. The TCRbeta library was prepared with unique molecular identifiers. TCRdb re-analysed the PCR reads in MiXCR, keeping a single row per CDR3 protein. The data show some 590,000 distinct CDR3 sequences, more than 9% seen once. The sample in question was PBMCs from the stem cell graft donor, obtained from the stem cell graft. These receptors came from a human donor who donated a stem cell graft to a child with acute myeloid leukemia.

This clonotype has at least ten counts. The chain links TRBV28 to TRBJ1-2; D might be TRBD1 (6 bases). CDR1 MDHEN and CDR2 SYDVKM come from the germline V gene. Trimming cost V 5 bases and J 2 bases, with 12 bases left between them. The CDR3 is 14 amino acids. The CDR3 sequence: CASSPAGTNYGYTF. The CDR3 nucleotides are TGTGCCAGCAGTCCCGCCGGGACAAACTATGGCTACACCTTC.

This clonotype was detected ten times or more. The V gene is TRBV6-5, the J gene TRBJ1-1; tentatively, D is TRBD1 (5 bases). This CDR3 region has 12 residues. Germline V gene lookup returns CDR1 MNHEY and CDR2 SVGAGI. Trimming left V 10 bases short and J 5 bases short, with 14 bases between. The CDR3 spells CATTRVQTEAFF. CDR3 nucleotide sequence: TGTGCCACCACCAGGGTGCAGACTGAAGCTTTCTTT.

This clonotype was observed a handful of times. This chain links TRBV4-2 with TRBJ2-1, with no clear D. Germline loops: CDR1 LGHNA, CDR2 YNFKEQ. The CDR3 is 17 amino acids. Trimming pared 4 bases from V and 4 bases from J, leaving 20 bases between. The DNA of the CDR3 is TGTGCCAGCAGCCTCGGGCGCGTGGGGATGGATTACAATGAGCAGTTCTTC. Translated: CASSLGRVGMDYNEQFF.

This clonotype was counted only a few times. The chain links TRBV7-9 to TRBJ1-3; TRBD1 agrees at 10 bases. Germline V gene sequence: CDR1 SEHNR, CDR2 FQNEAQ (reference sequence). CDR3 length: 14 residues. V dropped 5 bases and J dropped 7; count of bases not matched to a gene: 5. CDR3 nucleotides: TGTGCCAGCAGCCGGGACAGGGGTTGGAACACCATATATTTT. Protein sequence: CASSRDRGWNTIYF.

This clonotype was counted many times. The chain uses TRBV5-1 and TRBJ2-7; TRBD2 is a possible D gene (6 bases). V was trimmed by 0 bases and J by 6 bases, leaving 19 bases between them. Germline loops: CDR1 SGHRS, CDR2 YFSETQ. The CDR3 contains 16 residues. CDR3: CASSLAFGPSEGEQYF. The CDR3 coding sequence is TGCGCCAGCAGCTTGGCCTTCGGTCCTTCGGAGGGCGAGCAGTACTTC.

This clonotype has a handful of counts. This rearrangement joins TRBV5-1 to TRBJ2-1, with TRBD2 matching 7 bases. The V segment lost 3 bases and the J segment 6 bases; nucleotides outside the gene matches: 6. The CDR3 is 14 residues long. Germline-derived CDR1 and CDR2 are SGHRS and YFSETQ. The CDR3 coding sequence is TGCGCCAGCAGCTCGGCGGGAGTATCCAATGAGCAGTTCTTC. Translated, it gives CASSSAGVSNEQFF.

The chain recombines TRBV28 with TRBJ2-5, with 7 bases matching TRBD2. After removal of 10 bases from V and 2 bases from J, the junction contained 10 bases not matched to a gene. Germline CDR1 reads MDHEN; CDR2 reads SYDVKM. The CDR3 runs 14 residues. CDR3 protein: CANSPGGLQETQYF. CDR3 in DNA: TGTGCCAACTCCCCGGGGGGATTACAAGAGACCCAGTACTTC.

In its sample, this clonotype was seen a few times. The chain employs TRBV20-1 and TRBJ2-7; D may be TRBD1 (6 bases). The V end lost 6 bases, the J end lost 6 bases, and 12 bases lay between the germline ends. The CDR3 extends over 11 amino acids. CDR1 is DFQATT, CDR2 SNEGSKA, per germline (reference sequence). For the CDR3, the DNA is TGCAGTGCCAACAGGGTAGGCGAGCAGTACTTC. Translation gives CSANRVGEQYF.

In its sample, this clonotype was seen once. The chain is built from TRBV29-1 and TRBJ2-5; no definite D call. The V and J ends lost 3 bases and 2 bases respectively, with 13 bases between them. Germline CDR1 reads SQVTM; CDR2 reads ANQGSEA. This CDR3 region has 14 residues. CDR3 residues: CSVDLAALQETQYF. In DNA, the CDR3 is TGCAGCGTTGATTTGGCTGCGCTGCAAGAGACCCAGTACTTC.

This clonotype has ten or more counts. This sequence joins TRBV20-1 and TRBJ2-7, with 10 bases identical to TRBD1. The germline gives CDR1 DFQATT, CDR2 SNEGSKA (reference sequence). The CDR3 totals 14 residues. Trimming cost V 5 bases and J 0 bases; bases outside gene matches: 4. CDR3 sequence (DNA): TGCAGTGCTGCGGGACAGGGGAGCTCCTACGAGCAGTACTTC. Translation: CSAAGQGSSYEQYF.

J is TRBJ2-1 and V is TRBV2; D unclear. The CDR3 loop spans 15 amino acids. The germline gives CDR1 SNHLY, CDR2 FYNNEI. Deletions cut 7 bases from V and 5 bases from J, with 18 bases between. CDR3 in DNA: TGTGCCAGCACGTCCCTCGAGGACCCCCACAATGAGCAGTTCTTC. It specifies CASTSLEDPHNEQFF.

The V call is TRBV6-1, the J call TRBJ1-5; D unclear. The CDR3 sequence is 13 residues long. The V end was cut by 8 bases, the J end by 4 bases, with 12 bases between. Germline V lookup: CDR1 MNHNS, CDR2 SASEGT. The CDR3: CASHFSANQPQHF. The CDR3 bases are TGTGCCAGCCACTTTTCGGCTAATCAGCCCCAGCATTTT.